This T cell receptor beta chain was sequenced during a study of blood T cells in healthy people across ages. Study-wide findings and caveats: Comparison with aged donors showed that long-lived donors had more naive CD4+ cells and higher diversity. With donor CMV status unknown, expanded clonotype changes were possibly confounded.

The germline CDR1 and CDR2 sequences are LGHNA and YSLEER. This CDR3 is built from 14 residues. V gave up 0 bases and J gave up 0 bases, with 6 bases separating them. Researchers report isolating at least 7 million PBMCs per sample. On this clonotype: Its antigen is not identified.

A J-beta primer mix and a sample-barcoded 5' primer were used in a second PCR of about 6 to 12 cycles. Each cDNA molecule was tagged by a template-switch adaptor with 12 random nucleotides. TCRdb processed the 5' RACE reads anew with MiXCR; each CDR3 protein has one entry. This sample yields 1.5 million to 2 million distinct CDR3 sequences, of which approximately 40% are seen a single time; around 23% belongs to the top ten. This sequence joins TRBV4-3 and TRBJ2-7; D not certain. Sequenced sample: blood. This TCR was sampled from a human donor in good health. The CDR3 region has the DNA TGCGCCAGCAGCCAAGATCACACCTCCTACGAGCAGTACTTC. Its protein is CASSQDHTSYEQYF.